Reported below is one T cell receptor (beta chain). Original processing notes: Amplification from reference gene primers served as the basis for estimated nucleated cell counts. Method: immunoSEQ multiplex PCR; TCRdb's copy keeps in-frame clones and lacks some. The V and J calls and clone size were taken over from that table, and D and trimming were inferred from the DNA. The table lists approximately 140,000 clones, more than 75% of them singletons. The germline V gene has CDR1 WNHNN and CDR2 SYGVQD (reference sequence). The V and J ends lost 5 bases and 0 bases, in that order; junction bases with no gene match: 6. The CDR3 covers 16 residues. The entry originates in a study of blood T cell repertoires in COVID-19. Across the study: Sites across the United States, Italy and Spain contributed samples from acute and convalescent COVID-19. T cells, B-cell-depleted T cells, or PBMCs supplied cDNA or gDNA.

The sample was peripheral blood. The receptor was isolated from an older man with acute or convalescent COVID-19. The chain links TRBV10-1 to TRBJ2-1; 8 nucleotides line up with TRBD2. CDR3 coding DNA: TGCGCCAGCAGTCCCCGAAGCGGGAGCTCCTACAATGAGCAGTTCTTC. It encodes CASSPRSGSSYNEQFF.